This TCR beta chain was recorded in a study of blood T cell repertoires in COVID-19. The authors' processing: Scientists estimated how many nucleated cells there were by amplifying reference gene primers. The table came from immunoSEQ multiplex PCR; TCRdb's copy has only in-frame clones and leaves some out. The V and J calls and clone size come from that table; D and trimming were worked out from the DNA. The sample has roughly 90,000 clones; more than 70% are singletons. Germline V gene sequence: CDR1 LGHNA, CDR2 YNFKEQ. CDR3 length equals 15 residues. V was clipped by 0 bases and J by 5 bases; unmatched bases: 3.

The sequence was obtained from a man in his fifties with COVID-19, enrolled during active disease. The chain couples TRBV4-2 to TRBJ1-5, with TRBD1 matching over 8 bases. The sequenced material came from peripheral blood. CDR3 in DNA: TGTGCCAGCAGCCAAGATCCAGGGGGCTATCAGCCCCAGCATTTT. This gives the protein CASSQDPGGYQPQHF.